This T cell receptor beta chain was sequenced for a study of T cell responses to AZD1222 COVID-19 vaccine. Study results and caveats: Researchers report vaccine-associated CD4 TCRs spanning spike, with dominance at 160-218 and 743-854.

The method was immunoSEQ multiplex PCR; TCRdb's version includes in-frame clones alone and lacks a portion of them. The profile shows approximately 100,000 clones, more than 85% of them singletons. The CDR3 spans 13 residues. Deletions cut 1 base from V and 7 bases from J, with 9 bases between. Germline V lookup: CDR1 SGHKS, CDR2 YYEKEE (reference sequence). Concerning this clone itself: Its specificity is unknown.

The sequence was collected from an adult in good health. This specimen consisted of peripheral blood, obtained on day 0 of AZD1222 vaccination. The chain employs TRBV5-5 and TRBJ1-5; D ambiguous. DNA for the CDR3: TGTGCCAGCAGCTTGTCAGGAAGCCAGCCCCAGCATTTT. This sequence encodes CASSLSGSQPQHF. Variable domain in full (rest from reference TRBV5-5 and TRBJ1-5): DAGVTQSPTHLIKTRGQQVTLRCSPISGHKSVSWYQQVLGQGPQFIFQYYEKEERGRGNFPDRFSARQFPNYSSELNVNALLLGDSALYLCASSLSGSQPQHFGDGTRLSIL.